The rows below give T cell receptor beta chains drawn from one sample of a study of identical twins. Via MiXCR, TCRdb re-called the 5' RACE reads, giving one row per CDR3 protein. The sample yields about 1.7 million distinct CDR3 sequences, 25% to 35% seen once. Specimen: cord blood. The receptors originated from a newborn girl in good health. Both conserved end residues are part of each CDR3. D genes are given only for firm matches. Part of the rows lack a size; the others show once, few, many or a class for expanded clones.

>TRBD1|TRBJ2-1|TRBV29-1|.
CSVEEGRTGGYEQFF
TGCAGCGTTGAAGAGGGTCGGACAGGGGGCTACGAGCAGTTCTTC
>.|TRBJ2-5|TRBV13|few
CASSFSTGHVETQYF
TGTGCCAGCAGCTTTAGTACAGGTCACGTAGAGACCCAGTACTTC
>TRBD2|TRBJ2-1|TRBV20-1|.
CSAGGLAGLEQFF
TGCAGTGCTGGGGGACTAGCGGGACTCGAACAGTTCTTC
>TRBD1|TRBJ1-6|TRBV14|.
CASSQGYRGLSPLHF
TGTGCCAGCAGCCAAGGGTACAGGGGGCTCTCACCCCTCCACTTT
>.|TRBJ1-1|TRBV7-2|.
CASSWKPGEMNTEAFF
TGTGCCAGCAGCTGGAAACCTGGCGAGATGAACACTGAAGCTTTCTTT
>TRBD2|TRBJ2-7|TRBV28|.
CASSTSSGSRGYEQYF
TGTGCCAGCAGTACGAGTAGCGGGAGCCGAGGGTACGAGCAGTACTTC
>TRBD1|TRBJ1-1|TRBV13|.
CASSSTGGDLMNTEAFF
TGTGCCAGCAGCTCAACAGGGGGCGATCTCATGAACACTGAAGCTTTCTTT
>TRBD2|TRBJ2-3|TRBV11-2|.
CASSLESGGAGDTQYF
TGTGCCAGCAGCTTAGAAAGCGGGGGGGCGGGAGATACGCAGTATTTT
>.|TRBJ2-5|TRBV9|.
CASSVETGEQYF
TGTGCCAGCAGCGTAGAGACAGGTGAGCAGTACTTC
>.|TRBJ2-5|TRBV5-6|.
CASSLSGQLQETQYF
TGTGCCAGCAGCTTGTCGGGGCAACTCCAAGAGACCCAGTACTTC
>.|TRBJ2-5|TRBV25-1|.
CASSERHNEQYF
TGTGCCAGCAGTGAGCGCCACAATGAGCAGTACTTC
>TRBD1|TRBJ1-1|TRBV5-1|.
CASSFGQGITEAFF
TGCGCCAGCAGCTTTGGACAGGGGATAACTGAAGCTTTCTTT
>.|TRBJ2-7|TRBV2|many
CASTGAYEQYF
TGTGCCAGCACCGGGGCCTACGAGCAGTACTTC
>.|TRBJ2-1|TRBV5-1|few
CASSPSRRNEQFF
TGCGCCAGCAGCCCCAGTAGGAGGAATGAGCAGTTCTTC
>.|TRBJ2-3|TRBV21-1|.
CASPFLGGRPANTQYF
TGTGCCAGCCCCTTTCTTGGCGGCAGACCCGCGAATACGCAGTATTTT
>TRBD1|TRBJ2-2|TRBV5-1|.
CASSSSEYGQGANTGELFF
TGCGCCAGCAGCTCCTCAGAATACGGACAGGGCGCGAACACCGGGGAGCTGTTTTTT
>.|TRBJ2-1|TRBV11-2|.
CASSRRGASLYNEQFF
TGTGCCAGCAGCCGACGGGGGGCTAGCCTCTACAATGAGCAGTTCTTC
>TRBD1|TRBJ1-1|TRBV6-1|.
CASSEAGQSEAFF
TGTGCCAGCAGTGAAGCGGGACAGTCTGAAGCTTTCTTT
>.|TRBJ2-1|TRBV7-6|.
CASSERRGSSYNEQFF
TGTGCCAGCAGCGAGCGTCGGGGGAGCTCCTACAATGAGCAGTTCTTC
>.|TRBJ1-2|TRBV6-1|.
CASSEAVPVTGLVYGYTF
TGTGCCAGCAGTGAAGCTGTGCCCGTTACAGGGCTGGTCTATGGCTACACCTTC
>.|TRBJ1-4|TRBV3-1|.
CASSQYLGDEKLFF
TGTGCCAGCAGCCAATACTTAGGGGATGAAAAACTGTTTTTT
>.|TRBJ2-3|TRBV7-9|many
CASSLRGVADTQYF
TGTGCCAGCAGCTTAAGGGGAGTTGCAGATACGCAGTATTTT
>.|TRBJ2-3|TRBV20-1|.
CSARSRRSTDTQYF
TGCAGTGCTAGGAGTCGCAGGAGCACAGATACGCAGTATTTT
>TRBD1|TRBJ1-2|TRBV4-2|few
CASSPGTGAYGYTF
TGTGCCAGCAGCCCAGGGACAGGAGCCTATGGCTACACCTTC
>.|TRBJ2-1|TRBV20-1|.
CSASPAAGQEQFF
TGCAGTGCTAGCCCCGCGGCGGGGCAGGAGCAGTTCTTC